This record looks at one T cell receptor (beta chain) sequence and its context. This clonotype was seen at least ten times. Its binding antigen is unknown. One base away there is no much larger clone; base qualities are not given. A case-control design nested within a healthcare worker cohort in London, UK, was used, with weekly nasopharyngeal swab PCR tests and blood sampling performed. Healthcare workers were enrolled in the week of the UK lockdown, from 23 to 31 March 2020, and were followed every week for up to about 15 weeks. This sample stems from a study of early T cells in non-severe SARS-CoV-2 infection (dated by TCRdb to the early 2020s). For context, the study as a whole: TCR sequencing used bulk RNA from unsorted whole blood, so alpha and beta chains could not be paired.

Library method: 5' RACE. The sequencing machine was a NextSeq 500. To correct for sequencing error and PCR bias, the TCR library protocol tagged individual cDNA molecules with unique molecular identifiers. Both TCR alpha and beta chains were sequenced, and tight co-correlation was observed between alpha and beta sequence abundances in each sample. The authors' analysis ran thus. Decombinator V4 was used to perform V gene, J gene and CDR3 annotation of TCR sequences. Expanded TCRs were defined as changing significantly between any two time points under a Poisson model with p below 0.0001. TCR abundances were normalised to the total number of TCRs sequenced per sample and expressed as counts per million. A search of VDJdb, accessed on 1 November 2021, was run for TCRs annotated to CMV, EBV and SARS-CoV-2, with TCRs annotated for multiple antigens excluded. The raw public reads went through TCRdb reprocessing: fastp at Q25, MiXCR clone calling, in-frame beta chains kept. Here each entry gathers all rows of one CDR3 protein and keeps the most common genes and DNA. What appears here as the V and J calls and clone size reflects TCRdb's work, not the paper's. The sample contains about 77,000 distinct CDR3 sequences, approximately 16% of them found a single time. Less than 3.5% of the sample is held by the ten biggest clonotypes.

Broad study findings and their caveats: VDJdb matching was skewed toward anti-spike CD8 responses and likely underestimated virus-specific expansions, missing private and CD4 specificities.

This clonotype originated in an adult who was a healthcare worker with PCR-confirmed SARS-CoV-2 infection or an uninfected control (not recorded which). The sequencing sample was made of whole blood.

The DNA sequence is as follows: TGTGCCAGCAGCTTTTTACCCAGCGCCGCGAACACCGGGGAGCTGTTTTTT. Its protein reads: CASSFLPSAANTGELFF. The V gene is TRBV7-6 and the J gene is TRBJ2-2, with the identity of the D gene unclear. The germline ends are 14 bases apart after V is trimmed by 3 bases and J by 0 bases. CDR1 is given as SGHVS and CDR2 as FNYEAQ, both from the germline V gene. The CDR3, from cysteine to phenylalanine, totals 17 residues. Only the CDR3 part of the read is kept: 51 bases, read in frame from the first base.